A single sample gave rise to the 6 T cell receptor beta chains below, sequenced in a study of vaccination effects on CD4 cells after COVID-19. CD4+ T cells specific for antigen were expanded with viral peptide pools by the ViraFEST assay before sequencing. Researchers isolated CD4+ T cells once ten to eleven days of culture had elapsed. Participants each got two BNT162b2 or mRNA-1273 vaccine doses. TCRdb keeps only in-frame clones here, not all; method: immunoSEQ multiplex PCR. Among about 13,000 clones, approximately 72% were seen once, and the ten largest hold approximately 8.9%. No antigen has been identified for these receptors. This material consisted of CD4+ T cells from PBMCs cultured with SARS-CoV-2 spike peptides, taken after COVID-19 vaccination. These receptors were taken from a human donor who received a COVID-19 vaccine.

Sample share makes this clone large. The chain joins TRBV5-1 to TRBJ2-2, with 10 bases fitting TRBD2. Germline V gene data show CDR1 as SGHRS and CDR2 as YFSETQ. J lost 1 base, V lost 0 bases, and 6 bases had no gene match. CDR3 length: 18 amino acids. CDR3 residues: CASSLDPSGGLNTGELFF. CDR3 DNA: TGCGCCAGCAGCTTGGATCCTAGCGGGGGACTGAACACCGGGGAGCTGTTTTTT.

J is TRBJ1-1 and V is TRBV6-2 or TRBV6-3, with TRBD1 as a possible D gene (5 bases). The germline gives CDR1 MNHEY, CDR2 SVGEGT. The CDR3 spans 12 residues. Trimming took 3 bases from V and 7 from J, leaving 9 bases between them. This CDR3 reads CASSYERGEAFF. CDR3 bases: TGTGCCAGCAGTTATGAGAGGGGTGAAGCTTTCTTT.

This clone was picked up a small number of times. V usage is TRBV5-1 and J usage is TRBJ2-1; D perhaps matches TRBD1 (6 bases). Per germline, CDR1 SGHRS and CDR2 YFSETQ. Trimming shortened V by 5 bases and J by 2 bases, and 11 bases separated the two germline ends. The CDR3 has 14 residues. The DNA for the CDR3 is TGCGCCAGCAGTTTCTGGACAGCCTACAATGAGCAGTTCTTC. Translation: CASSFWTAYNEQFF.

The V and J genes are TRBV7-2 and TRBJ2-4, with TRBD1 identical over 7 bases. J was trimmed by 7 bases and V by 2 bases; bases with no gene match: 5. Germline values: CDR1 SGHTA, CDR2 FQGNSA. This CDR3 is built from 14 residues. The CDR3 nucleotides read TGTGCCAGCAGCTTACCAGGGGGATGGAACATTCAGTACTTC. Encoded protein: CASSLPGGWNIQYF.

V and J are TRBV6-2 or TRBV6-3 and TRBJ2-1; 10 bases are shared with TRBD1. The CDR3 spans 16 residues. From germline, CDR1 is MNHEY and CDR2 SVGEGT. The V segment lost 4 bases and the J segment 3 bases; nucleotides outside the gene matches: 6. CDR3 residues: CASSLRQGAVYNEQFF. The CDR3 nucleotides are TGTGCCAGCAGTTTACGACAGGGGGCGGTCTACAATGAGCAGTTCTTC.

This clone turned up a few times. V usage is TRBV7-3 and J usage is TRBJ2-1; TRBD2 might be the D (5 bases). The V end was cut by 5 bases, the J end by 1 base, with 12 bases between. Per the germline V gene, CDR1 is SGHTA and CDR2 is FQGTGA. The CDR3 spans 15 residues. The CDR3 loop reads CASSLDSTSYNEQFF. The CDR3 DNA reads TGTGCCAGCAGCCTGGACTCGACGTCCTACAATGAGCAGTTCTTC.